This T cell receptor beta chain was captured in a study of beta chain features in type 1 diabetes. A few counts support this clone. Antigen unknown. In total, each donor contributed a single heparinised blood draw that averaged about 100 mL. Study results and caveats: Significant though moderate, a shortening of TCRB CDR3s appeared in all four CD4+ subsets of Type 1 diabetes patients. The study found that naive, central memory and Treg TCRB repertoires appeared more similar in patients than in healthy donors. Unsettled here was the matter of whether HLA type influences TCRB rearrangement.

Reverse transcription of all isolated RNA meant that expressed TCRB transcripts were sequenced. The data were produced by immunoSEQ multiplex PCR, yet TCRdb's version contains in-frame clones alone and is incomplete. The sample has roughly 170,000 clones, about 13% seen once. The germline V gene encodes CDR1 MNHNY and CDR2 SVGAGI (reference sequence). The V end lost 0 bases, the J end lost 8 bases, and 19 bases lay between the germline ends. The CDR3 extends over 16 amino acids. Material for sequencing was central memory CD4+ T cells from blood. The source of this sequence is a woman aged 18-29 years in good health. The chain joins TRBV6-6 to TRBJ1-2; maybe TRBD1 (5 bases). For the CDR3, the DNA is TGTGCCAGCAGTTACTCGATGGTTGGGGCCATGCGGGGCTACACCTTC. It codes for CASSYSMVGAMRGYTF.